The rows below give T cell receptor beta chains drawn from one sample of a study of T cell repertoires in cytomegalovirus infection. TCRdb ran MiXCR on the reads and lists one entry per CDR3 protein. The data hold some 130,000 distinct CDR3 sequences, with approximately 9.2% observed a single time. The sequencing sample was made of PBMCs. These receptors were obtained from a human donor in good health (CMV status not recorded). Some clones in this sample may be carry-over from other donors' samples. The CDR3 runs from the conserved cysteine through the conserved F or W. A D gene is named only where the DNA matches it firmly. Clone size is given for some rows only: seen once, a few or many times, or a class if the clone is expanded.

-	TRBJ1-1	-	TRBV27	CASSLIRASGTEAFF	TGTGCCAGCAGTTTAATCAGGGCAAGTGGCACTGAAGCTTTCTTT
-	TRBJ2-2	-	TRBV9	CASSVSGSNTGELFF	TGTGCCAGCAGCGTTTCAGGGTCGAACACCGGGGAGCTGTTTTTT
-	TRBJ1-5	many	TRBV7-8	CASSVQGGGNQPQHF	TGTGCCAGCAGCGTCCAGGGCGGGGGCAATCAGCCCCAGCATTTT
TRBD1	TRBJ2-7	many	TRBV28	CASIRTGAPQAYF	TGTGCCAGCATTAGGACAGGGGCTCCCCAGGCGTACTTC
TRBD1	TRBJ2-5	medium-sized	TRBV7-2	CASSRTGGAGIGQETQYF	TGTGCCAGCAGCCGGACAGGGGGCGCGGGCATTGGTCAAGAGACCCAGTACTTC
TRBD2	TRBJ2-1	many	TRBV11-1	CASSQWGGDYNEQFF	TGTGCCAGCAGCCAATGGGGGGGAGACTACAATGAGCAGTTCTTC
-	TRBJ1-1	many	TRBV7-6	CASSPARDTEAFF	TGTGCCAGCAGTCCCGCCAGGGACACTGAAGCTTTCTTT
-	TRBJ1-2	many	TRBV7-2	CASSSGRTYGYTF	TGTGCCAGCAGCTCCGGACGGACCTATGGCTACACCTTC
-	TRBJ2-7	many	TRBV6-6	CASSYSGDWSSYEQYF	TGTGCCAGCAGTTACTCCGGGGACTGGAGCTCCTACGAGCAGTACTTC
-	TRBJ2-3	once	TRBV28	CASSFVGARSDTQYF	TGTGCCAGCAGTTTTGTGGGGGCTCGGTCAGATACGCAGTATTTT
-	TRBJ2-5	many	TRBV6-6	CASSLTGGATETQYF	TGTGCCAGCAGTTTAACTGGGGGGGCCACAGAGACCCAGTACTTC
TRBD2	TRBJ2-3	many	TRBV6-4	CASSNLAGGSTDTQYF	TGTGCCAGCAGCAATCTAGCGGGGGGTAGCACAGATACGCAGTATTTT
TRBD1	TRBJ1-1	many	TRBV18	CASSNQGTGSIFTEAFF	TGTGCCAGCTCAAATCAAGGGACAGGGAGTATATTCACTGAAGCTTTCTTT
TRBD2	TRBJ2-3	-	TRBV5-1	CASSPPGGSTDTQYF	TGCGCCAGCAGCCCGCCCGGGGGGAGCACAGATACGCAGTATTTT
-	TRBJ1-6	many	TRBV7-2	CASSLGGSGSYNSPLHF	TGTGCCAGCAGCTTAGGTGGGAGCGGCTCCTATAATTCACCCCTCCACTTT
-	TRBJ2-5	few	TRBV12-3/TRBV12-4	CASRRQLQETQYF	TGTGCCAGCAGACGACAGCTCCAAGAGACCCAGTACTTC